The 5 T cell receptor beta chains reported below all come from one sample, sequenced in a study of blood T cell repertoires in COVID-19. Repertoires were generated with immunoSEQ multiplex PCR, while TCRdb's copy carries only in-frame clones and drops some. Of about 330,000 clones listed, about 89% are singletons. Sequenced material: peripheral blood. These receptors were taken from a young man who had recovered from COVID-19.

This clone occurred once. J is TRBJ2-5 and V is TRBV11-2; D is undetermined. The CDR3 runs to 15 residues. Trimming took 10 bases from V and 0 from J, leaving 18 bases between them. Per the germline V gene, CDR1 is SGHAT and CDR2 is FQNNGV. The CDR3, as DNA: TGTGCCACCGCGCGCACCGGAGATTACCAAGAGACCCAGTACTTC. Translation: CATARTGDYQETQYF.

The CDR3 nucleotides read TGTGCCAGCAGCGTCGGTCCGGACAGGGCGTGGGAGCAGTACTTC. Its translation is CASSVGPDRAWEQYF. This chain links TRBV9 with TRBJ2-7, with 8 bases identical to TRBD1. This CDR3 has 15 residues. CDR1 is SGDLS and CDR2 is YYNGEE in the germline V gene. Trimming at V came to 2 bases and at J to 7 bases, leaving 11 bases not matched to a gene.

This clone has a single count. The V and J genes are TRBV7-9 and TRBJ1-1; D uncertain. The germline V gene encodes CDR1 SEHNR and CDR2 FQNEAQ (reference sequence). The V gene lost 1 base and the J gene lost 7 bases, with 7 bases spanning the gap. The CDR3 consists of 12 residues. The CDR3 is CASSLGGYEAFF. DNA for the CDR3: TGTGCCAGCAGCTTAGGAGGTTATGAAGCTTTCTTT.

Here the CDR3 DNA reads TGTGCCAGCAGCCTGGAGGGGGTCGCCGAGCAGTACTTC. The encoded protein is CASSLEGVAEQYF. The rearrangement uses TRBV5-4 and TRBJ2-7; D possibly uses TRBD1 or TRBD2 (6 bases each). CDR3 size: 13 residues. Germline CDR1 SGHNT, CDR2 YYREEE (reference sequence). Trimming pared 4 bases from V and 6 bases from J, leaving 14 bases between.

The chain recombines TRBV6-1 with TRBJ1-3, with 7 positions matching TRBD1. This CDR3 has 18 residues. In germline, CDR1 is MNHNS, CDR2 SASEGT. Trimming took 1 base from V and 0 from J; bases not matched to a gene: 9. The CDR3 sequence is CASSEDYVRGISGNTIYF. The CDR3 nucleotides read TGTGCCAGCAGTGAAGATTACGTCAGGGGGATCTCTGGAAACACCATATATTTT.